The rows below give T cell receptor beta chains drawn from one sample of a study of blood T cell repertoires in COVID-19. The protocol was immunoSEQ multiplex PCR, while the TCRdb copy is restricted to in-frame clones and leaves out a portion. The sample shows approximately 70,000 clones, around 80% of them seen only once. The sample consisted of peripheral blood. The receptors come from a man between 65 and 85 years old who had recovered from COVID-19. Each CDR3 is given without its conserved first and last residue.

J gene,CDR3 length,V gene,CDR3 protein
TRBJ1-6,10,TRBV5-6,ASSFLGAPLH
TRBJ2-3,16,TRBV7-2,ASSLFRGQARGTDTQY
TRBJ2-7,9,TRBV29-1,SVERQGRQY
TRBJ1-5,12,TRBV7-2,ASSLGQTNQPQH
TRBJ2-5,13,TRBV19,ASRPTGTGKETQY
TRBJ2-3,14,TRBV27,ASSVFSLSSTDTQY
TRBJ1-6,16,TRBV4-2,ASSQDGSQGPSNAPLH
TRBJ2-5,13,TRBV11-2,ASTSTGLLEETQY
TRBJ2-7,12,TRBV5-8,ASSHNRLLREQY
TRBJ2-1,14,TRBV11-2,ASSQTRLAAYNEQF
TRBJ2-1,14,TRBV5-1,ASSLTSGISSHEQF
TRBJ2-3,11,TRBV7-2,ASSSPMTDTQY
TRBJ2-7,12,TRBV7-2,ASRMNVGAREQY
TRBJ1-4,14,TRBV7-2,ASSMARVAGNEKLF
TRBJ2-5,12,TRBV3-1/TRBV3-2,ASSHRGRGETQY
TRBJ2-7,11,TRBV12-5,AIRSSGIGEQY
TRBJ1-1,12,TRBV30,AWSLGGDAAEAF
TRBJ2-4,12,TRBV7-2,ASSLSSGGNIQY
TRBJ2-7,10,TRBV27,ASAGQGDEQY
TRBJ1-2,12,TRBV4-3,ASSQDQGRYGYT
TRBJ2-7,12,TRBV5-4,ASSSADSSYEQY
TRBJ1-1,13,TRBV5-6,ASSELPNGNTEAF
TRBJ2-7,11,TRBV6-5,ASRQLLLYEQY
TRBJ1-1,11,TRBV10-1,ASSVSLNTEAF
TRBJ2-6,12,TRBV6-4,ASSVQVGANVLT
TRBJ2-3,15,TRBV19,ASSMSSGGGGEDTQY
TRBJ1-6,13,TRBV4-3,ASSQGAGFGSPLH
TRBJ1-5,14,TRBV19,ASSIGPDRGNQPQH
TRBJ1-1,12,TRBV5-1,ASSFPTGDTEAF
TRBJ2-1,11,TRBV15,ATSIEGNNEQF
TRBJ2-2,17,TRBV4-3,ASSHAGGGGSLNTGELF
TRBJ1-2,11,TRBV7-2,ASSITGGPGYT
TRBJ1-1,14,TRBV6-5,ASSYRGGGGSTEAF
TRBJ2-7,13,TRBV11-3,ASSLGQGAPDEQY
TRBJ2-5,10,TRBV18,ASSPSEETQY
TRBJ1-2,12,TRBV7-2,ASSLTGTAAGYT
TRBJ2-7,11,TRBV7-8,ASSLQVFYEQY
TRBJ2-2,14,TRBV7-2,ASSLTGGLFTGELF
TRBJ1-1,12,TRBV29-1,SVNEGGLFTEAF
TRBJ1-1,9,TRBV29-1,SVARGTEAF
TRBJ2-7,12,TRBV7-9,ASSPGGGSYEQY
TRBJ2-3,11,TRBV7-9,ASSLDSGDTQY
TRBJ2-1,10,TRBV19,ASSIRQGEQF
TRBJ2-3,12,TRBV5-1,ASMSSGRSDTQY
TRBJ1-5,11,TRBV19,ASSRQGDQPQH